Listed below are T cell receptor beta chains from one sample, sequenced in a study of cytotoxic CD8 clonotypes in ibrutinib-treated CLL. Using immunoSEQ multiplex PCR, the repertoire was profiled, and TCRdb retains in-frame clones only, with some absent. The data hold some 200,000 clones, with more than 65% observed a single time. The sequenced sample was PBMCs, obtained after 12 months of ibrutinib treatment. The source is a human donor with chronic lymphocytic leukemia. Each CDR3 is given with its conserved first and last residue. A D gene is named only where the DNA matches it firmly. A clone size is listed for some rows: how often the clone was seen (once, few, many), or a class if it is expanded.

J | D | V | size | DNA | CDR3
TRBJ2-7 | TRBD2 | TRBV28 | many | TGTGCCAGCCGGGGACTAGCGGGAGGGTACGAGCAGTACTTC | CASRGLAGGYEQYF
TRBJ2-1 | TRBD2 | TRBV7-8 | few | TGTGCCAGCAGAAAGACTAGCGGGAGGAACAATGAGCAGTTCTTC | CASRKTSGRNNEQFF
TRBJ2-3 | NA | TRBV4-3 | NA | TGCGCCAGCAGCCAGGCAGGGGCGGGTGCAGATACGCAGTATTTT | CASSQAGAGADTQYF
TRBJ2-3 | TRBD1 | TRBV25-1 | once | TGTGCCAGCAGTGAAGCCGGGACAGGGGCAGATACGCAGTATTTT | CASSEAGTGADTQYF
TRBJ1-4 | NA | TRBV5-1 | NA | TGCGCCAGCAGCTTGGGCGGCAGGGAGGGCGAAAAACTGTTTTTT | CASSLGGREGEKLFF
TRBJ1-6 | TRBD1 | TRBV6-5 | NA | TGTGCCAGCAGTTTCGCGAGGGGGCCCCCCCTCCACTTT | CASSFARGPPLHF
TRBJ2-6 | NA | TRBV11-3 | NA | TGTGCCAGCAGCCTTGTTGGGGCTGGGGCCAACGTCCTGACTTTC | CASSLVGAGANVLTF
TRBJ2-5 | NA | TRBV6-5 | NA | TGTGCCAGCATGAGAGGGGGTGGAGAGACCCAGTACTTC | CASMRGGGETQYF
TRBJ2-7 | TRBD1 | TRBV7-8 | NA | TGTGCCAGCAGCCTTAGGACAGGGAACCCTTTGGGGGAGCAGTACTTC | CASSLRTGNPLGEQYF
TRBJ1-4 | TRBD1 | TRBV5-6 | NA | TGTGCCAGCAGCCTGGGACAGCAAAATGAAAAACTGTTTTTT | CASSLGQQNEKLFF
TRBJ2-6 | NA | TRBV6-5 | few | TGTGCCAGCAGTTACGGGCGGACAACTGAGGCCAACGTCCTGACTTTC | CASSYGRTTEANVLTF
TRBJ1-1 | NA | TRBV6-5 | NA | TGTGCCAGCAGTTACTTGAGAGAGAACACTGAAGCTTTCTTT | CASSYLRENTEAFF
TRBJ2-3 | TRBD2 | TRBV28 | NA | TGTGCCAGCAGTTTACTTAGGAGCGGGGCTACGCAGTATTTT | CASSLLRSGATQYF
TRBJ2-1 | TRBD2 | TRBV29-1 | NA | TGCAGCGTTATTCTAGCGGGGGTCTACAATGAGCAGTTCTTC | CSVILAGVYNEQFF
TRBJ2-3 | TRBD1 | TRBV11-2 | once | TGTGCCAGCAGCTCGACAGGGAGATTACTCACTAGCACAGATACGCAGTATTTT | CASSSTGRLLTSTDTQYF
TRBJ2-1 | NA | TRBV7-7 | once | TGTGCCAGCAGCTTAAGTGGGGGTGCGGAGCAGTTCTTC | CASSLSGGAEQFF
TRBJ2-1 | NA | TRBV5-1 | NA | TGCGCCAGCAGCTTCCCCGGGGATGAGCAGTTCTTC | CASSFPGDEQFF
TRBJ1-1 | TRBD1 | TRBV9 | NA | TGTGCCAGCAGCCCGATAAGGGGGCTTGAAGCTTTCTTT | CASSPIRGLEAFF
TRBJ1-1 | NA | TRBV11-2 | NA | TGTGCCAGCAGCCTGCTAAAGAACACTGAAGCTTTCTTT | CASSLLKNTEAFF
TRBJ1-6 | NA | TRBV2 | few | TGTGCCAGCAGTGAAACCGGGAATTCACCCCTCCACTTT | CASSETGNSPLHF